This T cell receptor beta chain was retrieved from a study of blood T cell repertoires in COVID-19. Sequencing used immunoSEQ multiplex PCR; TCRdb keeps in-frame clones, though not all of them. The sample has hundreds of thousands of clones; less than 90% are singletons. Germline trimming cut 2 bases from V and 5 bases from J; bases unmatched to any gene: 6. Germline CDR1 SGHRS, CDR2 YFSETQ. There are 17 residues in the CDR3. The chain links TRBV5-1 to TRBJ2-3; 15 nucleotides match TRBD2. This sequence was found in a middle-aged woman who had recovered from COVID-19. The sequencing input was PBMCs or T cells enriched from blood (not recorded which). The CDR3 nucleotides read TGCGCCAGCAGCTTAGGACTAGCGGGAGGGAGCGGAGATACGCAGTATTTT. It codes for CASSLGLAGGSGDTQYF.